What follows are 8 T cell receptor beta chains derived from one specimen sequenced in a study of cytomegalovirus exposure and HLA in healthy donors. PCR primers comprised 60 Vbeta and 13 Jbeta primers. The protocol was immunoSEQ multiplex PCR, while the TCRdb copy is restricted to in-frame clones and leaves out a portion. This repertoire includes about 200,000 clones. Sequenced input: PBMCs. These TCRs come from a woman younger than 45 in good health and CMV-seropositive.

The rearrangement uses TRBV9 and TRBJ2-3; the match to TRBD2 covers 8 bases. Germline V gene data show CDR1 as SGDLS and CDR2 as YYNGEE. The CDR3 has 18 residues. Losses at the gene ends were 2 bases for V and 1 base for J; bases not matched to a gene: 12. The CDR3 coding sequence is TGTGCCAGCAGCGTTGTCCTGGGTAGCGGGGATGGCACAGATACGCAGTATTTT. This codes for CASSVVLGSGDGTDTQYF.

The chain employs TRBV6-6 and TRBJ1-5; no definite D call. The germline CDR1 and CDR2 sequences are MNHNY and SVGAGI (reference sequence). This CDR3 contains 14 residues. V lost 7 bases to trimming and J lost 5 bases, with 15 bases between them. CDR3 nucleotides: TGTGCCAGCAATCTCCGAGCGAGGGATCAGCCCCAGCATTTT. Translating gives CASNLRARDQPQHF.

The chain couples TRBV4-3 to TRBJ1-1; D might be TRBD1 (6 bases). The CDR3 runs 15 residues. Per germline, CDR1 LGHNA and CDR2 YSLEER. Deletions cut 0 bases from V and 11 bases from J, with 19 bases between. This CDR3 reads CASSQDPKSPGAAFF. The CDR3 DNA reads TGCGCCAGCAGCCAAGATCCTAAATCCCCAGGGGCTGCTTTCTTT.

The V and J genes are TRBV10-1 and TRBJ1-2; 7 bases align to TRBD1. The CDR3 sequence is 15 residues long. V trimming: 0 bases; J trimming: 0 bases; junction bases outside the gene matches: 1. The germline V gene encodes CDR1 WNHNN and CDR2 SYGVQD (reference sequence). The DNA for the CDR3 is TGCGCCAGCAGTGAGTCGGGGACAGCTAACTATGGCTACACCTTC. This codes for CASSESGTANYGYTF.

This rearrangement joins TRBV7-2 to TRBJ2-3, with 9 bases matching TRBD2. The CDR3 has 14 residues. The V gene's germline CDR1 is SGHTA and CDR2 FQGNSA. V shed 5 bases and J 5 bases; nucleotides not matched to a gene: 5. Here the CDR3 DNA reads TGTGCCAGCAGCCACGGGACTAGCTTAGATACGCAGTATTTT. Residues: CASSHGTSLDTQYF. The variable domain in full, with the rest retrieved from reference TRBV7-2 and TRBJ2-3, is GAGVSQSPSNKVTEKGKDVELRCDPISGHTALYWYRQSLGQGLEFLIYFQGNSAPDKSGLPSDRFSAERTGGSVSTLTIQRTQQEDSAVYLCASSHGTSLDTQYFGPGTRLTVL.

The J gene is TRBJ2-3, the V gene TRBV5-1, with D hard to call. Germline CDR1 reads SGHRS; CDR2 reads YFSETQ. The CDR3 is 13 residues long. The V gene lost 4 bases and the J gene lost 0 bases, with 6 bases spanning the gap. CDR3 nucleotide sequence: TGCGCCAGCAGCGATGGCAGCACAGATACGCAGTATTTT. Translation gives CASSDGSTDTQYF.

This sequence joins TRBV5-1 and TRBJ2-7; perhaps TRBD2 as D (7 bases). V was clipped by 9 bases and J by 7 bases, with 23 bases between them. The CDR3 spans 14 residues. CDR1 and CDR2 from the germline V gene are SGHRS and YFSETQ. The CDR3 DNA follows: TGCGCCACATCCCACCGGGGGGCGATGGGGGAGCAGTACTTC. It codes for CATSHRGAMGEQYF.

J is TRBJ1-1 and V is TRBV5-4; 9 nucleotides line up with TRBD1. The trim removed 3 bases at V and 6 bases at J, leaving 3 bases unmatched. The V gene's germline CDR1 is SGHNT and CDR2 YYREEE (reference sequence). This CDR3 is 13 amino acids long. The CDR3 here is CASSWDRVPEAFF. DNA for the CDR3: TGTGCCAGCAGCTGGGACAGGGTACCTGAAGCTTTCTTT.